The rows below give T cell receptor beta chains drawn from one sample of a study of T-cell reconstitution after alpha-beta-depleted transplantation in children. TCRdb re-analysed the PCR reads in MiXCR, keeping a single row per CDR3 protein. Among roughly 500,000 distinct CDR3 sequences, 10% were seen once, and the ten largest hold roughly 2%. Sequenced here: PBMCs, sampled before TCRalphabeta/CD19-depleted stem cell transplant. The receptors derive from a child aged 2 to 9 with inherited bone marrow failure, due to receive a stem cell transplant. Each CDR3 is given without its conserved first and last residue. Fields, in order: V gene, J gene, clone size, CDR3 protein. Not every row has a clone size; where given, it reads once, few, many or a size class.

TRBV5-6,TRBJ2-1,many,ASSSPRDEQF
TRBV20-1,TRBJ2-7,many,SARPTGHYEQY
TRBV9,TRBJ1-4,many,ASSVDSTNQEKLF
TRBV30,TRBJ1-5,many,AWSPGSNSNQPQH
TRBV27,TRBJ2-3,-,ASSLILGLTPSTDTQY
TRBV27,TRBJ1-5,few,ASARRGSNNQPQH
TRBV7-9,TRBJ1-2,many,ASSPIREANYGYT
TRBV28,TRBJ1-3,many,ASSSKQGAPGNTIY
TRBV10-3,TRBJ2-2,many,AISDSGTVFTGELF
TRBV9,TRBJ2-1,many,ASSATTSYNEQF
TRBV27,TRBJ2-7,many,ASSHRGPNSGEQY
TRBV29-1,TRBJ2-5,many,STNRGTSQETQY
TRBV7-2,TRBJ2-1,many,ASTVPLGEQF
TRBV19,TRBJ2-5,-,ASSIGGDQY
TRBV24-1,TRBJ2-7,many,ATSDFGQTYEQY
TRBV28,TRBJ2-7,-,ASSLAGAGNEQY
TRBV4-3,TRBJ2-1,-,ASSFQLDNEQF
TRBV2,TRBJ2-7,many,AIKKAGGSYEQY
TRBV6-1,TRBJ1-4,many,ASRRDLQSAKLF
TRBV7-2,TRBJ2-5,many,ASDREGPYQETQY
TRBV7-2,TRBJ1-3,many,ASSLVSGNTIY
TRBV7-7,TRBJ2-4,-,ASSPVPIGTPKNIQY
TRBV7-9,TRBJ2-1,many,ASRLLAGHLDDNEQF
TRBV5-1,TRBJ2-3,-,ASSLGGTTDTQY
TRBV20-1,TRBJ2-7,few,SARDPGLVSTGLGQPYEQY
TRBV12-3/TRBV12-4,TRBJ2-7,many,ASSLYTSGSYEQY
TRBV28,TRBJ1-1,few,ASSSSPGFTEAF
TRBV7-9,TRBJ2-5,few,ASSSGDETQY